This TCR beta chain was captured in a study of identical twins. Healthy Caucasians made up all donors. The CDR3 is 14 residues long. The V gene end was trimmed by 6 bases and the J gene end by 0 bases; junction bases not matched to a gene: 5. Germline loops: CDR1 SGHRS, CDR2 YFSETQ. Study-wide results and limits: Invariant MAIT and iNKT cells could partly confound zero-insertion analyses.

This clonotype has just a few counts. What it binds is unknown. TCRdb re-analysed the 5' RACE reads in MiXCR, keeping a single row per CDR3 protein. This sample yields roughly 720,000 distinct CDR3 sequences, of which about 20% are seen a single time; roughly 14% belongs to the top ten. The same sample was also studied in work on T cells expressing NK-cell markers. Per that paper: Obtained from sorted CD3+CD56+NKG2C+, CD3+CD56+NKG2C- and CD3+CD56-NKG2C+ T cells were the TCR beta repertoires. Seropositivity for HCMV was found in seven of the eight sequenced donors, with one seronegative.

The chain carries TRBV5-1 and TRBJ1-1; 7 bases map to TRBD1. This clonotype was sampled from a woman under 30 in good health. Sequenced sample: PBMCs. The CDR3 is CASTDREMNTEAFF. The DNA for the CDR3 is TGCGCCAGCACAGACAGGGAAATGAACACTGAAGCTTTCTTT.